Below, 28 T cell receptor beta chains from the same sample are listed, as sequenced in a study of T cells in Graves' hyperthyroidism and ophthalmopathy. Amplified regions were TCR beta CDR3 sequences from RNA transcripts. The TCR CDR3 first-round RT-PCR relied on the HTBI primer set. One entry per CDR3 protein, called by TCRdb with MiXCR from the multiplex PCR reads. The top ten clones hold around 50% of a sample with 200,000 to 250,000 distinct CDR3 sequences, more than 15% of them seen once. Sequenced: blood. Receptors were obtained from a man aged 45-65 years with Graves' hyperthyroidism.

The rearrangement links TRBV9 to TRBJ1-1; the D is unclear. Between the trimmed V and J ends, which lost 0 bases and 5 bases, there was a span of 5 bases. The length of the CDR3 is 12 residues. Germline CDR1 reads SGDLS; CDR2 reads YYNGEE. CDR3 DNA: TGTGCCAGCAGCGTAGTGGAAACTGAAGCTTTCTTT. Its translation is CASSVVETEAFF.

The table lists this clonotype with many counts. CDR3 sequence reads: CASSLVLAARTDTQYF. Here the CDR3 DNA reads TGTGCCAGCAGCTTAGTTCTAGCAGCACGCACAGATACGCAGTATTTT. This chain uses TRBV7-6 with TRBJ2-3; weak D call: TRBD2 (5 bases). V shed 1 base and J shed 1 base, with 12 bases lying between them. Germline V CDR1 and CDR2: SGHVS, FNYEAQ. This CDR3 is 16 amino acids long.

This clonotype was seen only a few times. The V gene is TRBV6-1, the J gene TRBJ2-2, with D unclear. Germline-derived CDR1 and CDR2 are MNHNS and SASEGT. With 6 bases removed from V and 9 bases from J, the gap between germline ends came to 11 bases. The CDR3 totals 12 residues. In DNA, the CDR3 is TGTGCCAGCAGCCGTCCCGAGCGGGAGCTGTTTTTT. It translates to CASSRPERELFF.

In this sample, this clonotype turned up a few times. This rearrangement joins TRBV2 to TRBJ2-7; D is ambiguous. The CDR3 loop spans 12 amino acids. Trimming removed 3 bases from V and 7 bases from J, with 10 bases in between. In germline, CDR1 is SNHLY, CDR2 FYNNEI. Here the CDR3 reads CASSDSAREQYF. The CDR3 DNA sequence: TGTGCCAGCAGTGACAGTGCCCGTGAGCAGTACTTC.

To note about this clonotype: This could be a read error, since a much larger clone is one nucleotide away. The rearrangement joins TRBV5-1 to TRBJ1-2, with a tentative D call TRBD1 (6 bases). The length of the CDR3 is 17 residues. CDR1 is SGHRS and CDR2 is YFSETQ in the germline V gene. V was clipped by 4 bases and J by 1 base, with 20 bases between them. CDR3 DNA sequence: TGCGCCAGCAGCAACCGGGGCAGGGGACTGCTTAACTATGGCTACACCTTC. Amino acids: CASSNRGRGLLNYGYTF.

The gene calls are TRBV5-1 and TRBJ2-1, with 16 nucleotides matching TRBD2. Germline lookup yields CDR1 SGHRS and CDR2 YFSETQ. V was clipped by 4 bases and J by 5 bases; unmatched bases: 6. The CDR3 has 17 amino acids. CDR3 region: CASSEGLAGGPDNEQFF. CDR3 nucleotide sequence: TGCGCCAGCAGCGAGGGACTAGCGGGAGGGCCCGACAATGAGCAGTTCTTC.

The chain links TRBV24-1 to TRBJ2-1; a weak D match, TRBD1 (8 bases). There are 13 residues in the CDR3. CDR1 and CDR2 (germline): KGHDR, SFDVKD. Trimming removed 5 bases at V and 8 bases at J, with 12 bases between. The CDR3 spells CATSGQGRDEQFF. The CDR3 DNA reads TGTGCCACCAGTGGACAGGGGAGGGATGAGCAGTTCTTC.

This clonotype was counted ten times or more. This chain uses TRBV7-9 with TRBJ2-3; 7 nucleotides match TRBD2. J gave up 5 bases and V 5 bases, and 7 bases lay outside the gene matches. CDR3 length equals 14 residues. CDR1 SEHNR and CDR2 FQNEAQ come from the germline V gene (reference sequence). The CDR3 region has the DNA TGTGCCAGCAGCCTCGGGACTACTCAAGATACGCAGTATTTT. Amino acids: CASSLGTTQDTQYF.

This clonotype has at least ten counts. The rearrangement links TRBV3-1 to TRBJ2-5; tentative D call: TRBD1 (5 bases). CDR1 LGHDT and CDR2 YNNKEL come from the germline V gene (reference sequence). Trimming pared 1 base from V and 2 bases from J, leaving 14 bases between. CDR3 length: 16 residues. CDR3 sequence (DNA): TGTGCCAGCAGCCAAGTCACCTCGACAGCGCAAGAGACCCAGTACTTC. Amino acids: CASSQVTSTAQETQYF.

This clonotype was counted ten times or more. V is TRBV27 and J is TRBJ1-3; the D gene is possibly TRBD1 (5 bases). V dropped 7 bases and J dropped 2 bases, with 12 bases sitting between them. The CDR3 totals 14 residues. Germline V gene lookup returns CDR1 MNHEY and CDR2 SMNVEV (reference sequence). Here the CDR3 reads CASTNPGAGNTIYF. CDR3 bases: TGTGCCAGCACTAATCCGGGGGCTGGAAACACCATATATTTT.

Points on this clonotype: This likely comes from a read error, as the CDR3 has no conserved phenylalanine or tryptophan at its end. The V and J genes are TRBV3-1 and TRBJ1-1; 9 bases agree with TRBD1. The CDR3 is made up of 15 amino acids. Germline trimming cut 1 base from V and 3 bases from J; bases unmatched to any gene: 3. The V gene's germline CDR1 is LGHDT and CDR2 YNNKEL (reference sequence). CDR3 protein: CASSQGTGADTEAFL. DNA of the CDR3: TGTGCCAGCAGCCAAGGGACAGGGGCGGACACTGAAGCTTTCCTT.

In this sample, this clonotype turned up a few times. The rearrangement joins TRBV19 to TRBJ2-1, with TRBD2 identical over 7 bases. V gave up 1 base and J gave up 6 bases; unmatched junction bases: 6. The CDR3 is 15 residues long. CDR1 and CDR2 (germline): LNHDA, SQIVND (reference sequence). DNA for the CDR3: TGTGCCAGTAGTATAGGGACTAGAACTGCCAATGAGCAGTTCTTC. Its protein is CASSIGTRTANEQFF.

This clonotype has a handful of counts. The V call is TRBV5-5, the J call TRBJ1-4; unclear D gene. CDR1 and CDR2 (germline): SGHKS, YYEKEE (reference sequence). CDR3 size: 12 residues. The V end lost 4 bases, the J end lost 8 bases, and 9 bases lay between the germline ends. CDR3 protein: CASSTRGEKLFF. CDR3 DNA: TGTGCCAGCAGCACCCGAGGCGAAAAACTGTTTTTT.

This clonotype turned up a few times. The gene calls are TRBV10-1 and TRBJ2-1, with 11 bases lining up with TRBD2. Trimming at V came to 0 bases and at J to 12 bases, leaving 4 bases not matched to a gene. The CDR3 sequence is 14 residues long. The germline gives CDR1 WNHNN, CDR2 SYGVQD (reference sequence). The CDR3 protein is CASSESTSGGRQFF. The CDR3 DNA reads TGCGCCAGCAGTGAGTCTACTAGCGGGGGTAGGCAGTTCTTC.

This clonotype was picked up a small number of times. The V call is TRBV28, the J call TRBJ1-2; D is unclear. Germline values: CDR1 MDHEN, CDR2 SYDVKM. The CDR3 is 13 residues long. The V end lost 5 bases, the J end lost 0 bases, and 7 bases lay between the germline ends. CDR3 DNA sequence: TGTGCCAGCAGTCCCTCTGCTAACTATGGCTACACCTTC. Protein: CASSPSANYGYTF.

The sample holds many counts of this clonotype. V and J are TRBV11-3 and TRBJ2-3; 10 bases map to TRBD2. In germline, CDR1 is SGHNT, CDR2 YENEEA. The CDR3 is 15 amino acids. J was trimmed by 8 bases and V by 2 bases; bases with no gene match: 7. The CDR3: CASSLSLAGEGTQYF. The DNA of the CDR3 is TGTGCCAGCAGCTTAAGTCTAGCGGGAGAGGGTACGCAGTATTTT.

This clonotype showed up many times. The V gene is TRBV28, the J gene TRBJ1-2; no clear D gene. The CDR3 spans 16 residues. From germline, CDR1 is MDHEN and CDR2 SYDVKM. Between the trimmed V and J ends, which lost 4 bases and 0 bases, there was a span of 15 bases. The CDR3: CASSYFVDLANYGYTF. The CDR3 DNA reads TGTGCCAGCAGTTATTTTGTGGATTTAGCTAACTATGGCTACACCTTC.

The J gene is TRBJ1-2, the V gene TRBV18, with TRBD1 as a possible D gene (6 bases). Germline V CDR1 and CDR2: KGHSH, LQKENI. This CDR3 contains 15 residues. V lost 5 bases and J 4 bases, leaving 17 bases between the germline ends. The CDR3 loop reads CASSGDTLKGYGYTF. The CDR3 nucleotides read TGTGCCAGCTCAGGGGACACCCTAAAGGGCTATGGCTACACCTTC.

Only a few counts were recorded for this clonotype. The chain combines TRBV12-3 or TRBV12-4 with TRBJ1-5; D unresolved. The CDR3 totals 13 residues. V lost 2 bases, J lost 6 bases, and 8 bases lay in between. In nucleotides, the CDR3 is TGTGCCAGCAGTTTATTCTTGGGTCAGCCCCAGCATTTT. It codes for CASSLFLGQPQHF.

The gene calls are TRBV2 and TRBJ2-7; D perhaps matches TRBD1 (6 bases). V was trimmed by 7 bases and J by 0 bases, leaving 10 bases between them. The germline gives CDR1 SNHLY, CDR2 FYNNEI. The CDR3 has 13 amino acids. DNA of the CDR3: TGTGCCAGCACACAGGGTGACTCCTACGAGCAGTACTTC. Translated, it gives CASTQGDSYEQYF.

There are many counts of this clonotype. The chain joins TRBV4-1 to TRBJ2-7, with TRBD2 matching over 7 bases. V lost 1 base and J lost 2; bases outside the gene matches: 5. This CDR3 is 15 amino acids long. Germline assignment: CDR1 MGHRA and CDR2 YSYEKL. The CDR3 region is CASSQGLAAAYEQYF. The CDR3 region has the DNA TGCGCCAGCAGCCAAGGACTAGCAGCAGCCTACGAGCAGTACTTC.

As regards this clonotype: Relative to the germline gene, one junction end is altered; a read error may explain this. J is TRBJ2-3 and V is TRBV20-1; 7 bases align to TRBD1. Germline CDR1 DFQATT, CDR2 SNEGSKA (reference sequence). The CDR3 runs 13 residues. The CDR3 spells CSVNRGSTDTQYF. The DNA for the CDR3 is TGCAGTGTTAACAGGGGCAGCACGGATACGCAGTATTTT.

The chain joins TRBV6-1 to TRBJ2-6, with no clear D. V dropped 5 bases and J dropped 0 bases, with 17 bases sitting between them. CDR1 and CDR2 (germline): MNHNS, SASEGT. The CDR3 runs to 18 residues. The CDR3 DNA reads TGTGCCAGCAGTCATTGGGCCCCTAAGGGCTCTGGGGCCAACGTCCTGACTTTC. This translates into CASSHWAPKGSGANVLTF.

This clonotype has just a few counts. The chain has TRBV10-3 and TRBJ2-1; 9 bases are shared with TRBD1. V gave up 6 bases and J gave up 5 bases; unmatched junction bases: 5. Germline values: CDR1 ENHRY, CDR2 SYGVKD. The CDR3 sequence is 14 residues long. The CDR3 protein is CAISGTGRHNEQFF. CDR3 in DNA: TGTGCCATCAGCGGGACAGGGAGGCACAATGAGCAGTTCTTC.

This clonotype was seen ten or more times. CDR3 DNA: TGTGCCAGCTCACCGGCCGTAACCACAGATACGCAGTATTTT. Encoded protein: CASSPAVTTDTQYF. The chain employs TRBV18 and TRBJ2-3, with no clear D. V lost 3 bases and J lost 2, with 9 bases in between. The CDR3 totals 14 residues. CDR1 KGHSH and CDR2 LQKENI come from the germline V gene.

This clonotype has more than one count but fewer than ten. The chain carries TRBV5-1 and TRBJ2-2; D call uncertain. The germline CDR1 and CDR2 sequences are SGHRS and YFSETQ. The ends were cut back, 0 bases at V and 0 bases at J, with 3 bases in the middle. CDR3 length: 14 residues. In DNA form, the CDR3 reads TGCGCCAGCAGCTTGGACACGAACACCGGGGAGCTGTTTTTT. Translation gives CASSLDTNTGELFF. The full variable domain, in which reference TRBV5-1 and TRBJ2-2 provide the parts outside the CDR3, is KAGVTQTPRYLIKTRGQQVTLSCSPISGHRSVSWYQQTPGQGLQFLFEYFSETQRNKGNFPGRFSGRQFSNSRSEMNVSTLELGDSALYLCASSLDTNTGELFFGEGSRLTVL.

V usage is TRBV9 and J usage is TRBJ1-5, with a weak D call TRBD1 (6 bases). Deletions cut 0 bases from V and 7 bases from J, with 11 bases between. The CDR3 length is 14 residues. Germline assignment: CDR1 SGDLS and CDR2 YYNGEE. In DNA form, the CDR3 reads TGTGCCAGCAGCGTAGATTCAGGGGAGCAGCCCCAGCATTTT. Translation: CASSVDSGEQPQHF.

This clonotype was counted at least ten times. The V and J genes are TRBV2 and TRBJ1-2; D possibly corresponds to TRBD1 (6 bases). Germline CDR1 reads SNHLY; CDR2 reads FYNNEI. The CDR3 is made up of 12 amino acids. V lost 3 bases and J lost 7, with 9 bases in between. CDR3 in DNA: TGTGCCAGCAGTGACAGGGGTGGTGGCTACACCTTC. It encodes CASSDRGGGYTF. Full variable domain (remainder filled in from reference TRBV2 and TRBJ1-2): EPEVTQTPSHQVTQMGQEVILRCVPISNHLYFYWYRQILGQKVEFLVSFYNNEISEKSEIFDDQFSVERPDGSNFTLKIRSTKLEDSAMYFCASSDRGGGYTFGSGTRLTVV.